This T cell receptor (beta chain) was profiled in a study of monozygotic twins with inflammatory bowel disease. The authors made each sample's cDNA in eight separate reactions. TCRdb reanalyzed the 5' RACE reads, giving one entry per CDR3 protein sequence and no DNA. Seen in this sample are hundreds of thousands of distinct CDR3 sequences; the ten most common clones hold approximately 2.4%. Remarks on this clonotype: Its cognate antigen is unknown.

Study results and limitations: The authors note that differing immunosuppressive treatments may have added variability to patient repertoires. Among T cells, the various subtypes were not distinguishable.

This CDR3 contains 15 residues. Germline values: CDR1 SGHRS, CDR2 YFSETQ. The sample was blood. The origin of this receptor is a human donor with ulcerative colitis or Crohn's disease, or a healthy co-twin of an affected twin (not recorded which). This chain connects TRBV5-1 to TRBJ2-3; TCRdb outputs TRBD2, but without DNA this stays unchecked. The CDR3 region is CASSETVPSTDTQYF.